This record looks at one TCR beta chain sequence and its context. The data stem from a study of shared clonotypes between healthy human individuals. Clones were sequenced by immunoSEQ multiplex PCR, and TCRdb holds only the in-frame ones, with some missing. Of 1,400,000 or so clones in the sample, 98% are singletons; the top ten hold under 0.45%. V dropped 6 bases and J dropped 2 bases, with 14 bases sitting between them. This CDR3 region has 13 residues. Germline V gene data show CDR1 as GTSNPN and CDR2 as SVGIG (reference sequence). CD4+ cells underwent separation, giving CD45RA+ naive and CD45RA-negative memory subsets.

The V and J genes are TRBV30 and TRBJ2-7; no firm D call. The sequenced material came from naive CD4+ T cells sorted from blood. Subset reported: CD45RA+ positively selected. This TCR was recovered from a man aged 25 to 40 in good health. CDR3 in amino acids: CACRVLKAYEQYF. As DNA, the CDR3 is TGTGCCTGTCGGGTCCTAAAGGCCTACGAGCAGTACTTC. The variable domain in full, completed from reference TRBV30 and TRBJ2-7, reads SQTIHQWPATLVQPVGSPLSLECTVEGTSNPNLYWYRQAAGRGLQLLFYSVGIGQISSEVPQNLSASRPQDRQFILSSKKLLLSDSGFYLCACRVLKAYEQYFGPGTRLTVT.